In this sample, the clone carrying this T cell receptor (beta chain) turned up a few times. From RNA transcripts, TCR beta CDR3 regions were amplified. The TCR CDR3 was amplified in a first-round RT-PCR using the HTBI primer set. TCRdb processed the multiplex PCR reads anew with MiXCR; each CDR3 protein has one entry. Of 250,000 to 400,000 distinct CDR3 sequences in the sample, roughly an eighth were seen once. The sample originates from a study of T cells in Graves' hyperthyroidism and ophthalmopathy. Study summary: Blood was drawn when the patient was first diagnosed and still untreated.

A Clinical Activity Score of at least 3, a NOSPECS grade of at least 4 and a duration under 3 months were recorded in the ophthalmopathy patients. Diagnosing involved the use of clinical symptoms, serum thyroxine and TRAb, thyroid ultrasound and orbital computed tomography. Germline V lookup: CDR1 LGHDT, CDR2 YNNKEL (reference sequence). The V end lost 4 bases, the J end lost 0 bases, and 9 bases lay between the germline ends. The CDR3 has 14 residues. The TCR comes from a woman in her forties with Graves' ophthalmopathy. The specimen sequenced was blood. The J gene is TRBJ1-2, the V gene TRBV3-1, with D perhaps TRBD1 (6 bases). The CDR3 reads CASSRGQSNYGYTF. The CDR3 DNA follows: TGTGCCAGCAGCCGGGGACAATCTAACTATGGCTACACCTTC.